Listed below are T cell receptor beta chains from one sample, sequenced in a study of spatial heterogeneity in lung cancer. TCRdb re-derived calls from the 5' RACE reads in MiXCR, one entry per CDR3 protein. Counted here are fewer than 45,000 distinct CDR3 sequences, around 6.8% occurring once; the ten biggest clones make up about 39%. The sample here was PBMCs, taken at surgery. The receptors derive from a female donor with early-stage non-small cell lung cancer. Both conserved end residues are part of each CDR3. The order of the fields is V gene, J gene, D gene, clone size, CDR3 protein, CDR3 DNA. D genes are given only for firm matches. Not every row has a clone size; where given, it reads once, few, many or a size class.

V gene: TRBV5-1
J gene: TRBJ2-5
D gene: -
clone size: -
CDR3 protein: CASSAGPQETQYF
CDR3 DNA: TGCGCCAGCAGCGCGGGACCTCAAGAGACCCAGTACTTC

V gene: TRBV28
J gene: TRBJ1-2
D gene: -
clone size: many
CDR3 protein: CASSPAGGAGSNYGYTF
CDR3 DNA: TGTGCCAGCAGCCCCGCCGGGGGGGCTGGTTCTAACTATGGCTACACCTTC

V gene: TRBV5-1
J gene: TRBJ1-6
D gene: TRBD1
clone size: few
CDR3 protein: CASSPGDRPNSPLHF
CDR3 DNA: TGCGCCAGCAGCCCTGGGGACAGGCCTAATTCACCCCTCCACTTT

V gene: TRBV28
J gene: TRBJ2-7
D gene: -
clone size: many
CDR3 protein: CASTHSYEQYF
CDR3 DNA: TGTGCCAGCACCCACAGCTACGAGCAGTACTTC

V gene: TRBV15
J gene: TRBJ1-2
D gene: -
clone size: many
CDR3 protein: CATSRARRQGNYGYTF
CDR3 DNA: TGTGCCACCAGCAGAGCGAGACGGCAGGGGAACTATGGCTACACCTTC

V gene: TRBV9
J gene: TRBJ1-1
D gene: -
clone size: many
CDR3 protein: CASSAQVNTEAFF
CDR3 DNA: TGTGCCAGCAGCGCACAGGTTAACACTGAAGCTTTCTTT

V gene: TRBV7-9
J gene: TRBJ1-5
D gene: -
clone size: few
CDR3 protein: CASSLEGAGPQHF
CDR3 DNA: TGTGCCAGCAGCTTAGAAGGGGCTGGGCCCCAGCATTTT

V gene: TRBV24-1
J gene: TRBJ2-2
D gene: -
clone size: many
CDR3 protein: CATSDTGSTGELFF
CDR3 DNA: TGTGCCACCAGTGATACAGGATCCACCGGGGAGCTGTTTTTT

V gene: TRBV5-4
J gene: TRBJ2-1
D gene: -
clone size: -
CDR3 protein: CASSLAGGQYNEQFF
CDR3 DNA: TGTGCCAGCAGCTTGGCAGGGGGGCAGTACAATGAGCAGTTCTTC

V gene: TRBV3-1
J gene: TRBJ2-7
D gene: TRBD2
clone size: many
CDR3 protein: CASSPASGGYEQYF
CDR3 DNA: TGTGCCAGCAGCCCAGCTAGCGGGGGCTACGAGCAGTACTTC

V gene: TRBV5-5
J gene: TRBJ1-5
D gene: -
clone size: few
CDR3 protein: CASSFTISGGTSNQPQHF
CDR3 DNA: TGTGCCAGCAGCTTTACGATCTCGGGAGGGACTAGCAATCAGCCCCAGCATTTT

V gene: TRBV7-2
J gene: TRBJ2-5
D gene: TRBD2
clone size: medium-sized
CDR3 protein: CASSFMSGGAETQYF
CDR3 DNA: TGTGCCAGCAGCTTTATGAGCGGGGGGGCAGAGACCCAGTACTTC

V gene: TRBV12-5
J gene: TRBJ1-5
D gene: -
clone size: -
CDR3 protein: CARSRGGKCGNQPQHF
CDR3 DNA: TGTGCTAGGAGCCGCGGTGGCAAGTGTGGCAATCAGCCCCAGCATTTT

V gene: TRBV7-2
J gene: TRBJ2-7
D gene: TRBD1
clone size: -
CDR3 protein: CASSLGQDYYEQYF
CDR3 DNA: TGTGCCAGCAGCTTGGGACAGGACTACTACGAGCAGTACTTC

V gene: TRBV9
J gene: TRBJ2-3
D gene: -
clone size: many
CDR3 protein: CASSVGGRSDTQYF
CDR3 DNA: TGTGCCAGCAGCGTTGGAGGAAGGTCAGATACGCAGTATTTT

V gene: TRBV7-2
J gene: TRBJ1-2
D gene: -
clone size: -
CDR3 protein: CASSFGQGSYGYTF
CDR3 DNA: TGTGCCAGCAGCTTCGGGCAGGGCTCCTATGGCTACACCTTC

V gene: TRBV6-5
J gene: TRBJ2-5
D gene: TRBD1
clone size: -
CDR3 protein: CASRQGTQETQYF
CDR3 DNA: TGTGCCAGCCGACAGGGAACCCAAGAGACCCAGTACTTC

V gene: TRBV14
J gene: TRBJ2-1
D gene: -
clone size: many
CDR3 protein: CASSQLRGAGAPNEQFF
CDR3 DNA: TGTGCCAGCAGCCAACTCCGGGGCGCGGGGGCCCCGAATGAGCAGTTCTTC

V gene: TRBV6-5
J gene: TRBJ1-2
D gene: -
clone size: many
CDR3 protein: CASSSHRVQGGYTF
CDR3 DNA: TGTGCCAGCAGTTCCCACAGGGTTCAGGGTGGCTACACCTTC

V gene: TRBV28
J gene: TRBJ2-3
D gene: TRBD1
clone size: -
CDR3 protein: CASFSGGWGTDTQYF
CDR3 DNA: TGTGCCAGCTTTTCAGGGGGCTGGGGCACAGATACGCAGTATTTT

V gene: TRBV7-9
J gene: TRBJ2-7
D gene: -
clone size: -
CDR3 protein: CASSLVSHEQYF
CDR3 DNA: TGTGCCAGCAGCTTAGTTAGTCACGAGCAGTACTTC

V gene: TRBV11-2
J gene: TRBJ1-1
D gene: -
clone size: many
CDR3 protein: CASSLVFSEAFF
CDR3 DNA: TGTGCCAGCAGCTTAGTTTTCAGTGAAGCTTTCTTT

V gene: TRBV2
J gene: TRBJ2-1
D gene: TRBD2
clone size: -
CDR3 protein: CASSQLAGQSEQFF
CDR3 DNA: TGTGCCAGCAGTCAACTAGCGGGGCAGAGTGAGCAGTTCTTC

V gene: TRBV11-2
J gene: TRBJ2-3
D gene: -
clone size: many
CDR3 protein: CASSSPPDTQYF
CDR3 DNA: TGTGCCAGCAGCTCCCCCCCAGATACGCAGTATTTT

V gene: TRBV19
J gene: TRBJ2-7
D gene: TRBD1
clone size: -
CDR3 protein: CASSIRRTGWPYEQYF
CDR3 DNA: TGTGCCAGTAGTATACGCCGGACAGGGTGGCCCTACGAGCAGTACTTC

V gene: TRBV5-1
J gene: TRBJ2-1
D gene: TRBD2
clone size: -
CDR3 protein: CASSLDISGGADDEQFF
CDR3 DNA: TGCGCCAGCAGCCTCGACATCAGCGGGGGGGCCGATGATGAGCAGTTCTTC

V gene: TRBV5-5
J gene: TRBJ2-3
D gene: -
clone size: many
CDR3 protein: CASRPDYTDTQYF
CDR3 DNA: TGTGCCAGCAGACCTGACTACACAGATACGCAGTATTTT

V gene: TRBV10-3
J gene: TRBJ2-7
D gene: TRBD2
clone size: -
CDR3 protein: CAISRSGVVGYEQYF
CDR3 DNA: TGTGCCATCAGCCGTAGCGGGGTGGTTGGCTACGAGCAGTACTTC

V gene: TRBV28
J gene: TRBJ1-1
D gene: -
clone size: few
CDR3 protein: CASTDRSNTEAFF
CDR3 DNA: TGTGCCAGCACAGACAGATCGAACACTGAAGCTTTCTTT